These 21 T cell receptor beta chains came from one sample sequenced in a study of cytomegalovirus exposure and HLA in healthy donors. PCR primers comprised 60 Vbeta and 13 Jbeta primers. The table came from immunoSEQ multiplex PCR; TCRdb's copy has only in-frame clones and leaves some out. The table lists around 150,000 clones, over 60% of them singletons. Sequencing was carried out using PBMCs. The source is a male donor in good health and CMV-seronegative.

The rearrangement joins TRBV7-2 to TRBJ2-7; TRBD2 aligns across 8 bases. After removal of 6 bases from V and 2 bases from J, the junction contained 9 bases not matched to a gene. There are 15 residues in the CDR3. CDR1 is SGHTA and CDR2 is FQGNSA in the germline V gene. CDR3 bases: TGTGCCAGCAGTGCCTGGGCGGGAGGAACCTACGAGCAGTACTTC. This translates into CASSAWAGGTYEQYF.

This rearrangement joins TRBV7-3 to TRBJ2-7, with 9 bases aligning to TRBD2. In germline, CDR1 is SGHTA, CDR2 FQGTGA. CDR3 length: 14 residues. With V trimmed by 2 bases and J by 5 bases, 4 bases remained unmatched. As DNA, the CDR3 is TGTGCCAGCAGCTTAGGACTAGCGAGCGACGAGCAGTACTTC. This gives the protein CASSLGLASDEQYF.

The chain employs TRBV19 and TRBJ2-7, with 8 positions matching TRBD1. The CDR3 is 15 amino acids. Germline assignment: CDR1 LNHDA and CDR2 SQIVND (reference sequence). The junction had 10 bases not matched to a gene; V was cut back by 6 bases and J by 3 bases. The CDR3 spells CASRPGQGRVYEQYF. The CDR3 nucleotides are TGTGCCAGTAGACCCGGACAGGGTCGAGTCTACGAGCAGTACTTC.

About this clone: One end of the junction varies from germline; a read error may be responsible. The CDR3 reads CAISESTGAGELFF. The DNA for the CDR3 is TGTGCCATCAGTGAGTCGACAGGGGCCGGGGAGCTGTTTTTT. The chain combines TRBV6-5 with TRBJ2-2; TRBD1 matches at 8 bases. The length of the CDR3 is 14 residues. Germline values: CDR1 MNHEY, CDR2 SVGAGI.

This clone has only a few counts. The J gene is TRBJ1-1, the V gene TRBV4-1; 8 nucleotides match TRBD1. The CDR3 length is 15 residues. Unmatched junction bases numbered 4, after V lost 4 bases and J lost 0 bases. The germline gives CDR1 MGHRA, CDR2 YSYEKL. The CDR3 sequence: CASSPLTGVNTEAFF. The CDR3 DNA follows: TGCGCCAGCAGCCCATTGACAGGGGTGAACACTGAAGCTTTCTTT.

V is TRBV5-1 and J is TRBJ2-3; the D gene is possibly TRBD1 (5 bases). The CDR3 has 16 amino acids. Trimming cost V 0 bases and J 1 base, with 12 bases left between them. Germline V CDR1 and CDR2: SGHRS, YFSETQ. In DNA form, the CDR3 reads TGCGCCAGCAGCTTGGGAGTCCTAGGGGGCACAGATACGCAGTATTTT. This codes for CASSLGVLGGTDTQYF.

The chain couples TRBV7-3 to TRBJ2-5, with no clear D. This CDR3 region has 15 residues. Germline V CDR1 and CDR2: SGHTA, FQGTGA. Trimming took off 1 base at V and 0 bases at J, with 9 bases between the two ends. This chain's CDR3 is CASSLNPGNQETQYF. The DNA of the CDR3 is TGTGCCAGCAGCTTAAACCCTGGCAACCAAGAGACCCAGTACTTC.

The genes are TRBV9 and TRBJ2-3; 9 bases are shared with TRBD2. The V segment lost 0 bases and the J segment 3 bases; nucleotides outside the gene matches: 5. This CDR3 spans 16 amino acids. Germline CDR1 is SGDLS and CDR2 is YYNGEE. CDR3 sequence reads: CASSVGVSGRTDTQYF. The CDR3 nucleotides read TGTGCCAGCAGCGTAGGGGTTAGCGGGAGAACAGATACGCAGTATTTT.

The CDR3 loop reads CASSEWTSGRASNEQFF. The CDR3, as DNA: TGCGCCAGCAGTGAGTGGACTAGCGGGAGGGCATCTAATGAGCAGTTCTTC. The J gene is TRBJ2-1, the V gene TRBV10-2; 15 bases align to TRBD2. With 1 base clipped from V and 7 bases from J, the junction kept 5 bases outside the gene matches. This CDR3 contains 17 residues. Per germline, CDR1 WSHSY and CDR2 SAAADI.

The CDR3, as DNA: TGTGCCAGCAGCTCTCCGGGACAGGGGAGAGAGACCCAGTACTTC. Translating gives CASSSPGQGRETQYF. The chain carries TRBV7-9 and TRBJ2-5; 10 positions match TRBD1. The CDR3 is 15 amino acids. Per germline, CDR1 SEHNR and CDR2 FQNEAQ (reference sequence). With V trimmed by 4 bases and J by 4 bases, 6 bases remained unmatched.

The chain couples TRBV6-1 to TRBJ2-3; D is unclear. The ends were cut back, 4 bases at V and 0 bases at J, with 8 bases in the middle. Germline V gene sequence: CDR1 MNHNS, CDR2 SASEGT. The CDR3 runs 14 residues. CDR3 coding DNA: TGTGCCAGCAGTGTCCTGAGTAGCACAGATACGCAGTATTTT. Protein: CASSVLSSTDTQYF.

The CDR3 DNA reads TGTGCCAGCGGCAGGGAAGATGCCGGCTACACCTTC. This translates into CASGREDAGYTF. V usage is TRBV28 and J usage is TRBJ1-2; D possibly corresponds to TRBD1 (5 bases). This CDR3 contains 12 residues. The germline V gene encodes CDR1 MDHEN and CDR2 SYDVKM. Trimming pared 8 bases from V and 8 bases from J, leaving 15 bases between.

The chain carries TRBV29-1 and TRBJ1-2; 8 bases are a match to TRBD1. The CDR3 has 13 residues. The V and J ends lost 7 bases and 6 bases, in that order; junction bases with no gene match: 10. Germline V gene data show CDR1 as SQVTM and CDR2 as ANQGSEA. Here the CDR3 DNA reads TGCAGCGCCTCGGTTACAGGGGGGGATGGCTACACCTTC. Amino acids: CSASVTGGDGYTF.

The chain links TRBV9 to TRBJ2-7, with 7 bases lining up with TRBD2. The CDR3 extends over 15 amino acids. Per the germline V gene, CDR1 is SGDLS and CDR2 is YYNGEE. The V segment lost 3 bases and the J segment 0 bases; nucleotides outside the gene matches: 6. CDR3 nucleotides: TGTGCCAGCAGCGCCCTAGCGGATAGCTCCTACGAGCAGTACTTC. Encoded protein: CASSALADSSYEQYF.

V gene TRBV19 combines with J gene TRBJ2-5, with D possibly TRBD2 on 5 matching bases. The end of the DNA aligns better with TRBJ2-7, so the J call may be wrong. The CDR3 spans 14 residues. In germline, CDR1 is LNHDA, CDR2 SQIVND (reference sequence). CDR3 in amino acids: CASSPREPSYEQYF. In nucleotides, the CDR3 is TGTGCCAGTAGCCCCCGGGAACCCTCCTACGAGCAGTACTTC.

V and J are TRBV6-6 and TRBJ1-5; unclear D gene. This CDR3 has 15 residues. CDR1 and CDR2 from the germline V gene are MNHNY and SVGAGI (reference sequence). V was trimmed by 11 bases and J by 3 bases, leaving 20 bases between them. CDR3 residues: CAAYGAASPNQPQHF. Written as DNA, the CDR3 is TGTGCCGCCTACGGAGCAGCCTCTCCCAATCAGCCCCAGCATTTT.

The chain employs TRBV19 and TRBJ1-1, with D unresolved. Germline CDR1 and CDR2: LNHDA and SQIVND (reference sequence). The CDR3 totals 13 residues. Between the trimmed V and J ends, which lost 3 bases and 1 base, there was a span of 6 bases. The CDR3 sequence is CASSMRRNTEAFF. The CDR3 DNA reads TGTGCCAGTAGTATGAGGAGGAACACTGAAGCTTTCTTT.

The CDR3 bases are TGTGCCAGCGGACGGACAGAGAACTATGGCTACACCTTC. Protein sequence: CASGRTENYGYTF. The rearrangement joins TRBV6-6 to TRBJ1-2, with D possibly TRBD1 on 6 matching bases. The germline V gene has CDR1 MNHNY and CDR2 SVGAGI (reference sequence). The CDR3 runs to 13 residues. The V end was cut by 8 bases, the J end by 2 bases, with 12 bases between.

This clone was observed a single time. The chain uses TRBV5-1 and TRBJ2-6; D gene unclear. Per the germline V gene, CDR1 is SGHRS and CDR2 is YFSETQ. The CDR3 runs to 14 residues. The V end lost 7 bases, the J end lost 0 bases, and 8 bases lay between the germline ends. The CDR3 region is CASSSDSGANVLTF. CDR3 bases: TGCGCCAGCTCTTCAGACTCTGGGGCCAACGTCCTGACTTTC.

This sequence joins TRBV5-1 and TRBJ2-1, with 7 bases that match TRBD2. The trim removed 2 bases at V and 8 bases at J, leaving 7 bases unmatched. Germline-derived CDR1 and CDR2 are SGHRS and YFSETQ. The CDR3 runs to 14 residues. The CDR3 here is CASSFEAGRYEQFF. The CDR3 coding sequence is TGCGCCAGCAGCTTTGAAGCGGGACGGTATGAGCAGTTCTTC. The whole variable domain, remainder taken from reference TRBV5-1 and TRBJ2-1, is KAGVTQTPRYLIKTRGQQVTLSCSPISGHRSVSWYQQTPGQGLQFLFEYFSETQRNKGNFPGRFSGRQFSNSRSEMNVSTLELGDSALYLCASSFEAGRYEQFFGPGTRLTVL.

The gene calls are TRBV19 and TRBJ2-7, with 12 bases aligning to TRBD2. Germline V gene data show CDR1 as LNHDA and CDR2 as SQIVND (reference sequence). CDR3 length equals 14 residues. Trimming cost V 7 bases and J 3 bases; bases outside gene matches: 4. Here the CDR3 reads CASTRTSGDYEQYF. CDR3 DNA: TGTGCCAGTACCCGGACTAGCGGGGACTACGAGCAGTACTTC.